The 4 T cell receptor beta chains listed next were all sequenced from one sample in a study of vaccination effects on CD4 cells after COVID-19. The table came from immunoSEQ multiplex PCR; TCRdb's copy has only in-frame clones and leaves some out. The sample holds some 14,000 clones, roughly 70% seen once. CD4+ T cells specific for antigen were expanded with viral peptide pools by the ViraFEST assay before sequencing. With roughly nine days of culture completed, CD4+ T cells were isolated. Two doses of BNT162b2 or mRNA-1273 vaccine were administered to participants. Their target antigens are unknown. The input for sequencing was CD4+ T cells from PBMCs cultured with HCoV-NL63 spike peptides, taken after COVID-19 vaccination. All receptors derive from a human donor who received a COVID-19 vaccine.

In this sample, this clone turned up a few times. The chain couples TRBV7-2 to TRBJ1-1; D not resolved. The germline V and J ends were trimmed by 0 bases and 10 bases, with 15 bases remaining between them. Germline lookup yields CDR1 SGHTA and CDR2 FQGNSA. This CDR3 region has 14 residues. The CDR3 loop reads CASSLAMGGQAAFF. The CDR3 nucleotides read TGTGCCAGCAGCTTAGCGATGGGTGGTCAAGCAGCTTTCTTT.

This clone was counted a single time. The V and J genes are TRBV5-1 and TRBJ2-6; TRBD1 matches at 7 bases. Germline V lookup: CDR1 SGHRS, CDR2 YFSETQ. V was pared by 3 bases and J by 0 bases, with 3 bases of the junction left unmatched. The CDR3 sequence is 16 residues long. The CDR3 here is CASSWGQSSGANVLTF. CDR3 nucleotides: TGCGCCAGCAGCTGGGGACAGAGCTCTGGGGCCAACGTCCTGACTTTC.

This clone showed up just a few times. As DNA, the CDR3 is TGTGCCAGCAGCCGCGGACCAGATGAGATTCAGTACTTC. It encodes CASSRGPDEIQYF. The V gene is TRBV7-2, the J gene TRBJ2-4; D gene ambiguous. Per the germline V gene, CDR1 is SGHTA and CDR2 is FQGNSA. The CDR3 sequence is 13 residues long. V was pared by 5 bases and J by 10 bases, with 15 bases between.

The chain couples TRBV28 to TRBJ2-4; D tentatively reads TRBD1 or TRBD2 (5 bases each). V was shortened by 3 bases and J by 6 bases, with 15 bases between the two germline ends. CDR3 size: 15 residues. Germline CDR1 is MDHEN and CDR2 is SYDVKM. This chain's CDR3 is CASSLGQGVRNIQYF. In DNA, the CDR3 is TGTGCCAGCAGTTTGGGGCAGGGAGTGAGAAACATTCAGTACTTC.